These T cell receptor beta chains were read from a single sample in a study of T cells in Graves' hyperthyroidism and ophthalmopathy. TCRdb recomputed calls from the multiplex PCR reads with MiXCR, one row per CDR3 protein. Among about 690,000 distinct CDR3 sequences listed, approximately 15% were seen once. The specimen was blood. Receptors were obtained from a man in his forties or fifties with Graves' hyperthyroidism. Each CDR3 is given with its conserved first and last residue. The D gene is left open where the match is weak. Size is omitted from some rows. Given values are once, few, many or a class for expanded clones.

clone_size	j_call	v_call	d_call	cdr3_nt	cdr3_aa
.	TRBJ2-1	TRBV6-4	.	TGTGCCAGCAGTGACGAGGTGGGGGTGGAGCAGTTCTTC	CASSDEVGVEQFF
many	TRBJ1-1	TRBV28	.	TGTGCCAGCAGACCCCCCTGGGGGGCCCGGTACACTGAAGCTTTCTTT	CASRPPWGARYTEAFF
many	TRBJ2-5	TRBV7-3	TRBD1	TGTGCCAGCAGCCAAACCGGGACAGGTCGAGAGACCCAGTACTTC	CASSQTGTGRETQYF
many	TRBJ1-2	TRBV25-1	.	TGTGCCAGCAGTGAAGATGTGTGGGGGGCAGGGGGCTACACCTTC	CASSEDVWGAGGYTF
.	TRBJ2-3	TRBV28	.	TGTGCCAGCACCAGGCTAGGGTCAGATACGCAGTATTTT	CASTRLGSDTQYF
few	TRBJ2-3	TRBV5-1	.	TGCGCCAGCAGCTCGGGACTGGCCACAGATACGCAGTATTTT	CASSSGLATDTQYF
many	TRBJ1-1	TRBV27	TRBD1	TGTGCCAGCAGTTGGACAGGGGAGACTGAAGCTTTCTTT	CASSWTGETEAFF
many	TRBJ2-2	TRBV2	.	TGTGCCAGCAAAGTAGGACTACCGAACACCGGGGAGCTGTTTTTT	CASKVGLPNTGELFF
.	TRBJ2-1	TRBV20-1	TRBD2	TGCAGTGCAAGGACTAGATGGGGAATAGATGAGCAGTTCTTC	CSARTRWGIDEQFF
.	TRBJ1-4	TRBV20-1	TRBD1	TGCAGTGCTAGAGGGACAGGCCCTTCGCCTCTTAATGAAAAACTGTTTTTT	CSARGTGPSPLNEKLFF
once	TRBJ1-4	TRBV14	.	TGTGCCAGCAGCCAGTTTCGGGAAAAACTGTTTTTT	CASSQFREKLFF
.	TRBJ2-2	TRBV6-2/TRBV6-3	TRBD2	TGTGTCAGCAGATCCAGTGGCGGGAGTGGAACCGGGGAGCTGTTTTTT	CVSRSSGGSGTGELFF
many	TRBJ1-2	TRBV19	.	TGTGCCAGTAGTGCACCCGGGCTCTATGGCTACACCTTC	CASSAPGLYGYTF
many	TRBJ1-6	TRBV7-2	.	TGTGCCAGCAGCTTAGGTCCGGGCTTAAGTTCACCCCTCCACTTT	CASSLGPGLSSPLHF
.	TRBJ2-7	TRBV4-3	.	TGCGCCAGCAGACAAGACAGCCTCGCCCACGAGCAGTACTTC	CASRQDSLAHEQYF
few	TRBJ2-2	TRBV20-1	.	TGCAGTGCTAGTGGAACCTACACCGGGGAGCTGTTTTTT	CSASGTYTGELFF
many	TRBJ2-1	TRBV5-1	.	TGCGCCAGCAGCTTGGCCTTGGCAGCGAACAATGAGCAGTTCTTC	CASSLALAANNEQFF
many	TRBJ2-1	TRBV3-1	TRBD1	TGTGCCAGCAGCCGGGACAGAACCTACAATGAGCAGTTCTTC	CASSRDRTYNEQFF
.	TRBJ2-1	TRBV5-1	TRBD2	TGCGCCAGCAGCGACGGGACTAGCGGGAGCGGTGAGCAGTTCTTC	CASSDGTSGSGEQFF
many	TRBJ2-7	TRBV4-1	TRBD2	TGCGCCAGCAGCCAGGCGACTAGCGGCTTCTCCTACGAGCAGTACTTC	CASSQATSGFSYEQYF